The 6 T cell receptor beta chains presented below share a single source sample, sequenced in a study of OX40 agonist ivuxolimab in advanced cancers. Assay used: immunoSEQ multiplex PCR; TCRdb lists only in-frame clones, some missing. The data contain about 82,000 clones, 70% to 90% of them singletons. The sample in question was CD4+ or CD8+ T cells sorted from blood, obtained in a trial of the OX40 agonist ivuxolimab. The receptors here all came from an adult with an advanced solid tumor such as melanoma, head and neck, liver or kidney cancer.

J is TRBJ2-3 and V is TRBV6-5; the match to TRBD1 covers 8 bases. CDR3 length: 15 amino acids. J lost 6 bases, V lost 1 base, and 6 bases had no gene match. CDR1 and CDR2 from the germline V gene are MNHEY and SVGAGI. The CDR3 DNA follows: TGTGCCAGCAGTTACTGGGGCAGGGGGCTCGATACGCAGTATTTT. It codes for CASSYWGRGLDTQYF.

This clone was observed once. The rearrangement links TRBV9 to TRBJ1-5, with D possibly TRBD1 on 5 matching bases. The length of the CDR3 is 12 residues. V was trimmed by 2 bases and J by 10 bases, leaving 10 bases between them. In germline, CDR1 is SGDLS, CDR2 YYNGEE. The CDR3 reads CASSVGTGPQHF. The DNA of the CDR3 is TGTGCCAGCAGCGTCGGGACTGGACCCCAGCATTTT.

The chain recombines TRBV18 with TRBJ2-5; 8 positions match TRBD1. The CDR3 is 15 residues long. V shed 2 bases and J 1 base; nucleotides not matched to a gene: 3. CDR1 is KGHSH, CDR2 LQKENI, per germline. The CDR3 here is CASSPRTGRQETQYF. The CDR3, as DNA: TGTGCCAGCTCACCAAGGACAGGGCGCCAAGAGACCCAGTACTTC. Filled out from reference TRBV18 and TRBJ2-5, the complete variable domain reads NAGVMQNPRHLVRRRGQEARLRCSPMKGHSHVYWYRQLPEEGLKFMVYLQKENIIDESGMPKERFSAEFPKEGPSILRIQQVVRGDSAAYFCASSPRTGRQETQYFGPGTRLLVL.

This chain joins TRBV5-4 and TRBJ2-3; TRBD2 aligns across 7 bases. From germline, CDR1 is SGHNT and CDR2 YYREEE (reference sequence). The CDR3 is 16 amino acids. V lost 4 bases, J lost 6 bases, and 14 bases stayed unmatched. CDR3 loop: CASSPWGGRNQDTQYF. The CDR3 DNA sequence: TGTGCCAGCAGCCCTTGGGGGGGGAGAAATCAGGATACGCAGTATTTT.

V usage is TRBV18 and J usage is TRBJ2-2, with TRBD2 identical over 7 bases. Germline trimming cut 8 bases from V and 1 base from J; bases unmatched to any gene: 4. The CDR3 runs to 14 residues. Germline lookup yields CDR1 KGHSH and CDR2 LQKENI. CDR3 in DNA: TGTGCCAGCCTACTAGCGAGGAACACCGGGGAGCTGTTTTTT. It is translated as CASLLARNTGELFF.

The chain links TRBV5-6 to TRBJ1-5, with D tentatively TRBD1 (5 bases). CDR1 and CDR2 (germline): SGHDT, YYEEEE. V shed 2 bases and J shed 5 bases, with 11 bases lying between them. CDR3 size: 14 residues. The CDR3 sequence: CASSFSGGDQPQHF. The CDR3 nucleotides are TGTGCCAGCAGCTTCTCGGGGGGGGATCAGCCCCAGCATTTT.